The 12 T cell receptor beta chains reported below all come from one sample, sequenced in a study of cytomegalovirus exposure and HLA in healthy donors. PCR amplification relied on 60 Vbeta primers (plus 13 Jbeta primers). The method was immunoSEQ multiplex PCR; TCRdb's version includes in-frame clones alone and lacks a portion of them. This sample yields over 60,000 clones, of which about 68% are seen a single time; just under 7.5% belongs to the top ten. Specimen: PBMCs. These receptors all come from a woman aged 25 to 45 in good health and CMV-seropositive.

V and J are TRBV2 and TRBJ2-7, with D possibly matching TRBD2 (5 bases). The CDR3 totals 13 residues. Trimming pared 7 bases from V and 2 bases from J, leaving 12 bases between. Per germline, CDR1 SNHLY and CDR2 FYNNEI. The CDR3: CASTQTTTYEQYF. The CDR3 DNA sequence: TGTGCCAGCACCCAGACTACAACCTACGAGCAGTACTTC.

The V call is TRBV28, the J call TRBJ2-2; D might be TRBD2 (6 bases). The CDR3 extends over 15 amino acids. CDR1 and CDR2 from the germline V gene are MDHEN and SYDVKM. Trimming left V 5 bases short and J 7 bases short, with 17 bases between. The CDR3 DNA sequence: TGTGCCAGCAGTGGAACCGGGACTTACTTCGGGGAGCTGTTTTTT. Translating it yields CASSGTGTYFGELFF. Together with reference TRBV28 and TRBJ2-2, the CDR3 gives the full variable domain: DVKVTQSSRYLVKRTGEKVFLECVQDMDHENMFWYRQDPGLGLRLIYFSYDVKMKEKGDIPEGYSVSREKKERFSLILESASTNQTSMYLCASSGTGTYFGELFFGEGSRLTVL.

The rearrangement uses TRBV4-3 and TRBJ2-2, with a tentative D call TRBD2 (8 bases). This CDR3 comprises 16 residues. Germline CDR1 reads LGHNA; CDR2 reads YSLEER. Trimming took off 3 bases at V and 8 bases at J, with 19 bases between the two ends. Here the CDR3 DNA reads TGCGCCAGCAGCCAGGAGGGACTAGGGGGCGCGGGGGAGCTGTTTTTT. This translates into CASSQEGLGGAGELFF.

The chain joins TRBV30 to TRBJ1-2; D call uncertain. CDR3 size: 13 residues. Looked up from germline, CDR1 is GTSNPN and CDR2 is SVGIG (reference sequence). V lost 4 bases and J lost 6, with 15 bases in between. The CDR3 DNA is TGTGCCTGGACCGGGTCTAGTAGAGATGGCTACACCTTC. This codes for CAWTGSSRDGYTF.

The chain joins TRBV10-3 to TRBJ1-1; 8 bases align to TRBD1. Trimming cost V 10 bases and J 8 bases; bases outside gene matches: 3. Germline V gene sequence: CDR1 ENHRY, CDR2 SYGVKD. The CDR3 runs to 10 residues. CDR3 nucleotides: TGTGCCACCAGGGACAGGGAAGCTTTCTTT. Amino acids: CATRDREAFF.

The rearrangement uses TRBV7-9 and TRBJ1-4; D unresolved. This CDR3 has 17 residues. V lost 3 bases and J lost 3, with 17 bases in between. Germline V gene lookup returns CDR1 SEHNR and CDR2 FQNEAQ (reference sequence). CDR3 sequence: CASSFIVVKTANEKLFF. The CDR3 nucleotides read TGTGCCAGCAGCTTTATAGTCGTGAAAACGGCTAATGAAAAACTGTTTTTT. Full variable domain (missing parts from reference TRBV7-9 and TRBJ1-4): DTGVSQNPRHKITKRGQNVTFRCDPISEHNRLYWYRQTLGQGPEFLTYFQNEAQLEKSRLLSDRFSAERPKGSFSTLEIQRTEQGDSAMYLCASSFIVVKTANEKLFFGSGTQLSVL.

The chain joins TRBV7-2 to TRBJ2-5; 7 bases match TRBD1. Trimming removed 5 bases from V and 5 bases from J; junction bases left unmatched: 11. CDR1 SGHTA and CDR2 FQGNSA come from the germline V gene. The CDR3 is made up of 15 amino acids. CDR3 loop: CASSVLGGAGETQYF. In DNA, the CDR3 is TGTGCCAGCAGCGTCCTAGGGGGCGCAGGTGAGACCCAGTACTTC.

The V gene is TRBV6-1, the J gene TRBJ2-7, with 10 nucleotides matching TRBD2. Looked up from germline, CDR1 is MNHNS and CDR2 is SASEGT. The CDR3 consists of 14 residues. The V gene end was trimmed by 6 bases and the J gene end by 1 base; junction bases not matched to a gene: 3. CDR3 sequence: CASRLAGQSYEQYF. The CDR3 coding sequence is TGTGCCAGCAGACTAGCGGGACAGTCCTACGAGCAGTACTTC.

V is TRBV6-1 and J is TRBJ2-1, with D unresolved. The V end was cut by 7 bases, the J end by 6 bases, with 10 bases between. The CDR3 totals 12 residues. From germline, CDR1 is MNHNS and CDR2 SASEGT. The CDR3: CASTNYLNEQFF. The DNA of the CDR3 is TGTGCCAGCACCAACTACCTCAATGAGCAGTTCTTC.

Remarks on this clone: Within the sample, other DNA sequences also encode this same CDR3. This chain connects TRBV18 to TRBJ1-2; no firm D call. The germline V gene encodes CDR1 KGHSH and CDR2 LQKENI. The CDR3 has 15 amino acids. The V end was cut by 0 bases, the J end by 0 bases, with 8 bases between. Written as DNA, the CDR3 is TGTGCCAGCTCACCACCGGCAGGAACTAACTATGGCTACACCTTC. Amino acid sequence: CASSPPAGTNYGYTF.

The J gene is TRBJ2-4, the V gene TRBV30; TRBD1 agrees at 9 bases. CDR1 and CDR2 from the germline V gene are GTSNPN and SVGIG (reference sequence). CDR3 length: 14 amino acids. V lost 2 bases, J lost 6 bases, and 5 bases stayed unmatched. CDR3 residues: CAWSTGTGRNIQYF. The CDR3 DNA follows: TGTGCCTGGAGTACCGGGACAGGGCGAAACATTCAGTACTTC.

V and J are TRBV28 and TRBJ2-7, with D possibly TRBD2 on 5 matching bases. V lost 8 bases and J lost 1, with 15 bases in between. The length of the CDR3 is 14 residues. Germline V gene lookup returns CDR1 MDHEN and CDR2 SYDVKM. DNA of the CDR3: TGTGCCAGCTCGGGAACGGGAAAATCCTACGAGCAGTACTTC. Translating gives CASSGTGKSYEQYF.